This entry lists 17 T cell receptor beta chains sequenced from one sample in a study of response to subunit inactivated influenza vaccine. TCRdb re-called the RT-PCR reads through MiXCR, storing one row per CDR3 protein. The sample yields hundreds of thousands of distinct CDR3 sequences, around 16% seen once. This specimen was PBMCs from blood, taken about 11 days after vaccination. The receptors originated from a man aged 50 to 59 who received an inactivated influenza vaccine.

This clonotype was picked up a small number of times. The chain carries TRBV12-3 or TRBV12-4 and TRBJ2-5, with 9 bases lining up with TRBD1. The CDR3 length is 15 residues. The V segment lost 5 bases and the J segment 4 bases; nucleotides outside the gene matches: 8. DNA of the CDR3: TGTGCCAGCAGTACCGGACAGGGGAACGGAGAGACCCAGTACTTC. Translating it yields CASSTGQGNGETQYF.

The genes are TRBV4-1 and TRBJ2-5; 9 bases agree with TRBD2. Germline V lookup: CDR1 MGHRA, CDR2 YSYEKL. This CDR3 region has 16 residues. The trim removed 4 bases at V and 1 base at J, leaving 7 bases unmatched. The CDR3 spells CASSLTTSGPQETQYF. CDR3 in DNA: TGCGCCAGCAGCCTCACGACTAGCGGACCCCAAGAGACCCAGTACTTC.

In its sample, this clonotype was seen a few times. V is TRBV20-1 and J is TRBJ1-1; 10 bases are a match to TRBD1. Germline loops: CDR1 DFQATT, CDR2 SNEGSKA (reference sequence). The CDR3 loop spans 16 amino acids. The V and J ends lost 0 bases and 5 bases, in that order; junction bases with no gene match: 9. The CDR3 loop reads CSARDMTGGRDTEAFF. The CDR3 DNA reads as TGCAGTGCTAGAGATATGACAGGGGGCCGAGATACTGAAGCTTTCTTT.

This clonotype showed up just a few times. The rearrangement links TRBV11-2 to TRBJ2-3; 9 nucleotides align to TRBD2. This CDR3 contains 15 residues. V lost 6 bases and J lost 6; bases outside the gene matches: 10. Germline loops: CDR1 SGHAT, CDR2 FQNNGV. CDR3 region: CASSQRGVAFDTQYF. CDR3 DNA: TGTGCCAGCAGTCAGCGGGGGGTGGCCTTTGATACGCAGTATTTT.

This clonotype was recorded a few times. The CDR3 region is CAIGQANTEAFF. CDR3 nucleotide sequence: TGTGCCATCGGACAGGCGAACACTGAAGCTTTCTTT. The chain combines TRBV10-3 with TRBJ1-1, with TRBD1 identical over 7 bases. CDR3 length equals 12 residues. Germline values: CDR1 ENHRY, CDR2 SYGVKD. V shed 8 bases, J shed 1 base, and the junction held 1 base outside the gene matches.

This clonotype was found a few times. This sequence may be a read error, since a much larger clone differs from it by one base. The chain carries TRBV7-8 and TRBJ1-5, with 10 bases that match TRBD1. The germline V gene has CDR1 SGHVS and CDR2 FQNEAQ. This CDR3 contains 18 residues. CDR3: CASTLRRRGQGGNQPQHF. CDR3 coding DNA: TGTGCCAGCACCTTACGGAGGAGAGGACAGGGGGGCAATCAGCCCCAGCATTTT.

This clonotype showed up just a few times. The chain combines TRBV5-1 with TRBJ1-2; D is perhaps TRBD1 (5 bases). The CDR3 covers 15 residues. The germline gives CDR1 SGHRS, CDR2 YFSETQ. V dropped 4 bases and J dropped 3 bases, with 16 bases sitting between them. As DNA, the CDR3 is TGCGCCAGCAGCCGCCCGGAGCGACAGCACTATGGCTACACCTTC. It specifies CASSRPERQHYGYTF.

The gene calls are TRBV10-3 and TRBJ1-2; D uncertain. Trimming cost V 4 bases and J 3 bases, with 6 bases left between them. This CDR3 spans 12 amino acids. CDR1 and CDR2 from the germline V gene are ENHRY and SYGVKD. CDR3 residues: CAISASYYGYTF. The DNA of the CDR3 is TGTGCCATCAGTGCCAGCTACTATGGCTACACCTTC.

This clonotype was seen only a few times. The chain employs TRBV20-1 and TRBJ2-7; D is perhaps TRBD2 (7 bases). The CDR3 contains 16 residues. With 3 bases removed from V and 0 bases from J, the gap between germline ends came to 18 bases. The germline CDR1 and CDR2 sequences are DFQATT and SNEGSKA (reference sequence). CDR3 residues: CSAREGQGTISYEQYF. The CDR3 DNA reads as TGCAGTGCTAGGGAGGGGCAGGGGACTATCTCCTACGAGCAGTACTTC.

This clonotype was counted ten times or more. Here the CDR3 reads CSARQGEYEQYF. The CDR3 DNA follows: TGCAGTGCTAGACAGGGAGAATACGAGCAGTACTTC. The chain couples TRBV20-1 to TRBJ2-7; D assignment may be TRBD1 or TRBD2 (5 bases each). V lost 2 bases and J 4 bases, leaving 9 bases between the germline ends. Germline-derived CDR1 and CDR2 are DFQATT and SNEGSKA (reference sequence). CDR3 size: 12 residues.

The sample holds a few counts of this clonotype. The V call is TRBV5-3, the J call TRBJ2-1, with 7 bases aligning to TRBD1. TRBV5-3 is reported as an ORF; its role is uncertain. Trimming cost V 5 bases and J 5 bases; bases outside gene matches: 10. The CDR3 contains 15 residues. The CDR3 sequence: CARSRKFDRDNEQFF. The CDR3 bases are TGTGCCAGAAGTCGAAAATTCGACAGGGACAATGAGCAGTTCTTC.

J is TRBJ2-7 and V is TRBV18; no clear D gene. V was trimmed by 6 bases and J by 4 bases, leaving 13 bases between them. CDR3 size: 13 residues. Per the germline V gene, CDR1 is KGHSH and CDR2 is LQKENI. The CDR3 sequence is CASSPAWDYEQYF. In DNA, the CDR3 is TGTGCCAGCTCCCCAGCCTGGGATTACGAGCAGTACTTC.

The table lists this clonotype with a few counts. The rearrangement links TRBV10-3 to TRBJ2-7, with 12 bases matching TRBD1. Looked up from germline, CDR1 is ENHRY and CDR2 is SYGVKD. V lost 4 bases and J lost 5; bases outside the gene matches: 3. This CDR3 is 14 amino acids long. CDR3 protein: CAISGGTGGDEQYF. The DNA for the CDR3 is TGTGCCATCAGTGGGGGGACAGGGGGCGACGAGCAGTACTTC.

A word on this clonotype: A much larger clone differs from this one at a single base, so this may be a read error. The rearrangement joins TRBV29-1 to TRBJ2-2, with D unclear. Germline V gene data show CDR1 as SQVTM and CDR2 as ANQGSEA. This CDR3 has 13 amino acids. This chain's CDR3 is CSVSVSRTVELFF. CDR3 DNA: TGCAGCGTTTCGGTGTCGAGGACCGTGGAGCTGTTTTTT.

This clonotype was counted a few times. The rearrangement links TRBV7-2 to TRBJ2-1; 7 bases are a match to TRBD1. The CDR3 runs 14 residues. CDR1 SGHTA and CDR2 FQGNSA come from the germline V gene. V lost 6 bases and J lost 5; bases outside the gene matches: 7. The CDR3 here is CASREVTGDNEQFF. Written as DNA, the CDR3 is TGTGCCAGCAGGGAAGTAACAGGGGACAATGAGCAGTTCTTC.

This clonotype was seen many times. The chain recombines TRBV7-9 with TRBJ2-5; no reliable D call. The CDR3 is 13 amino acids. Germline-derived CDR1 and CDR2 are SEHNR and FQNEAQ (reference sequence). V was cut by 5 bases and J by 6 bases, with 13 bases left in between. The CDR3 loop reads CASSPRTGQTQYF. The CDR3 DNA is TGTGCCAGCAGCCCGAGGACCGGACAGACCCAGTACTTC.

This clonotype has a handful of counts. V and J are TRBV28 and TRBJ2-7; weak D call: TRBD1 (6 bases). V was clipped by 5 bases and J by 1 base, with 15 bases between them. The CDR3 loop spans 15 amino acids. The germline gives CDR1 MDHEN, CDR2 SYDVKM. CDR3 amino acids: CASSVTGRGSYEQYF. CDR3 nucleotide sequence: TGTGCCAGCAGTGTCACAGGGCGAGGGTCCTACGAGCAGTACTTC.